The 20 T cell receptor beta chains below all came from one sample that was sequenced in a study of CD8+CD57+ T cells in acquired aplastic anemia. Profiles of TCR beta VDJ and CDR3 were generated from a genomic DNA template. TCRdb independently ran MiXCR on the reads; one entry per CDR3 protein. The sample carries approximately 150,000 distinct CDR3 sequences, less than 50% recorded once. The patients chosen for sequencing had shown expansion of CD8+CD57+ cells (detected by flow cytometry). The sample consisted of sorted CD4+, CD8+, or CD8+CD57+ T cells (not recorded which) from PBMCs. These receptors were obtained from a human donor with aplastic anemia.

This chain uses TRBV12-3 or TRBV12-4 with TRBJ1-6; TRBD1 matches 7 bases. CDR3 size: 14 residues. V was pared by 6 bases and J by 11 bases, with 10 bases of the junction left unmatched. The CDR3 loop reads CASSRQGNNPPLHF. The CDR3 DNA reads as TGTGCCAGCAGCCGACAGGGTAATAACCCACCCCTCCACTTT.

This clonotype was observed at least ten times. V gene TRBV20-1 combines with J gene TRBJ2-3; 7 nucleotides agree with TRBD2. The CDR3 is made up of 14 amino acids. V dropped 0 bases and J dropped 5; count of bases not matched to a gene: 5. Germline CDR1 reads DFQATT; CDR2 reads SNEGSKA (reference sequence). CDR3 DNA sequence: TGCAGTGCTAGAGACGGGGGAGGGGTAGATACGCAGTATTTT. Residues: CSARDGGGVDTQYF.

The CDR3 nucleotides are TGTGCCAGCAGTGCGCGACAGGGGCCGGGCTATGGCTACACCTTC. Its translation: CASSARQGPGYGYTF. The chain is built from TRBV2 and TRBJ1-2; 8 nucleotides match TRBD1. CDR1 is SNHLY, CDR2 FYNNEI, per germline. The ends lost 4 bases at V and 4 bases at J; junction bases unmatched: 8. CDR3 length: 15 residues.

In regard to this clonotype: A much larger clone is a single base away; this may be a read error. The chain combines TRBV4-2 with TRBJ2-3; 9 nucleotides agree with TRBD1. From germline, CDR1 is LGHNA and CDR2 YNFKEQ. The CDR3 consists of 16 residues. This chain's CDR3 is CANSRTGVASTDTQYF. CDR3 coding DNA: TGTGCCAACAGCCGGACAGGGGTTGCGAGCACAGATACGCAGTATTTT.

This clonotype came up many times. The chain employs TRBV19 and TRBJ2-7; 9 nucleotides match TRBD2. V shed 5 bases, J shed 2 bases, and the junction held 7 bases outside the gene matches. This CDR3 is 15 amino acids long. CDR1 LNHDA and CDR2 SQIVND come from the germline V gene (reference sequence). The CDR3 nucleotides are TGTGCCAGTAGTGAGGCGGGGGGGCGACCCTACGAGCAGTACTTC. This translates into CASSEAGGRPYEQYF.

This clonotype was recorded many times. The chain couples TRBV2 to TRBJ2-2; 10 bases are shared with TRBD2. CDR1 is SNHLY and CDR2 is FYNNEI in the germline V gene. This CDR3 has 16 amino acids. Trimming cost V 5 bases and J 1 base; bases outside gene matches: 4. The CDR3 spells CASSQIAGGNTGELFF. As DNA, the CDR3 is TGTGCCAGCAGTCAAATAGCGGGAGGGAACACCGGGGAGCTGTTTTTT.

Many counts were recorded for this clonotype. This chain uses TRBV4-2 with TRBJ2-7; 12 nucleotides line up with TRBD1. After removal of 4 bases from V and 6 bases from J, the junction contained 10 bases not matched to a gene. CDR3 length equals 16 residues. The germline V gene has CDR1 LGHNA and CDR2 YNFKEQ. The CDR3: CASSPRGTGGHSEQYF. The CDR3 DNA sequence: TGTGCCAGCAGCCCCCGCGGGACAGGGGGCCATAGCGAGCAGTACTTC.

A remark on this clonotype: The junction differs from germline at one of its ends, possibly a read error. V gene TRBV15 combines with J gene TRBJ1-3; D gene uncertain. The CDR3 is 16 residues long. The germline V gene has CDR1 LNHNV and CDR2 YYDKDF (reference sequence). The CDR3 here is CATSRDGQTGGSTIYF. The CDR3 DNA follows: TGTGCCACCAGCAGAGATGGCCAAACGGGAGGAAGCACCATATATTTT. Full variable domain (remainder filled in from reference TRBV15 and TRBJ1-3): DAMVIQNPRYQVTQFGKPVTLSCSQTLNHNVMYWYQQKSSQAPKLLFHYYDKDFNNEADTPDNFQSRRPNTSFCFLDIRSPGLGDTAMYLCATSRDGQTGGSTIYFGEGSWLTVV.

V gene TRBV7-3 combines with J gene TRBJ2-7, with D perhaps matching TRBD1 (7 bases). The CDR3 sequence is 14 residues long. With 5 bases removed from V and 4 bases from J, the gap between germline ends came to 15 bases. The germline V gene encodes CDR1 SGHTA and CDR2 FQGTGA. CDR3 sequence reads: CASSQKQGTYEQYV. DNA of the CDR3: TGTGCCAGCAGCCAGAAACAGGGGACTTACGAGCAGTACGTC.

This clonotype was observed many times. The CDR3 reads CASSYRSLETQYF. For the CDR3, the DNA is TGTGCCAGCAGTTACAGGTCCCTTGAGACCCAGTACTTC. This chain joins TRBV6-2 or TRBV6-3 and TRBJ2-5; D remains unclear. V was cut by 2 bases and J by 5 bases, with 9 bases left in between. This CDR3 region has 13 residues. CDR1 and CDR2 (germline): MNHEY, SVGEGT.

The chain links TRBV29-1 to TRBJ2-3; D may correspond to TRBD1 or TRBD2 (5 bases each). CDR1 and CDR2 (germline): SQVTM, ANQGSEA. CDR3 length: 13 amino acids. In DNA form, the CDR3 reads TGCAGTTATGACCAGGGAGTTACAGATACGCAGTATTTT. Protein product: CSYDQGVTDTQYF.

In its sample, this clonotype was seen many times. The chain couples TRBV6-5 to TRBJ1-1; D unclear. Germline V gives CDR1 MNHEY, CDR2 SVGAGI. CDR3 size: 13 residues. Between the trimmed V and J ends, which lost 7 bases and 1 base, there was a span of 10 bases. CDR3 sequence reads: CASTARSNTEAFF. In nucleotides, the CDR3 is TGTGCCAGCACTGCCAGGTCGAACACTGAAGCTTTCTTT.

CDR3 nucleotides: TGTGCCACCAGTTTAAGGGCAGGGTCTGGGAATGAGCAGTTCTTC. Translation gives CATSLRAGSGNEQFF. The V call is TRBV24-1, the J call TRBJ2-1, with D possibly matching TRBD1 (5 bases). CDR3 length: 15 residues. CDR1 KGHDR and CDR2 SFDVKD come from the germline V gene. V was trimmed by 6 bases and J by 7 bases, leaving 18 bases between them.

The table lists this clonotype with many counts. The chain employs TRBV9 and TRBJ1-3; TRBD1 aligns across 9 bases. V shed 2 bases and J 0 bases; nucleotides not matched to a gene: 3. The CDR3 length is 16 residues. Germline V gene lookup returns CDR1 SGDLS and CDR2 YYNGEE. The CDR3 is CASSVRDRASGNTIYF. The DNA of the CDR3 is TGTGCCAGCAGCGTCCGGGACAGGGCCTCTGGAAACACCATATATTTT.

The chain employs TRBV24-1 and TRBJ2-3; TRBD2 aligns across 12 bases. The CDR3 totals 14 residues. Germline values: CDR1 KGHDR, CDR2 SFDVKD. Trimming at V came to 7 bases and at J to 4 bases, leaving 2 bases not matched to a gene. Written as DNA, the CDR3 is TGTGCCACCAGGACTAGCGGGAGTTCAGATACGCAGTATTTT. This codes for CATRTSGSSDTQYF.

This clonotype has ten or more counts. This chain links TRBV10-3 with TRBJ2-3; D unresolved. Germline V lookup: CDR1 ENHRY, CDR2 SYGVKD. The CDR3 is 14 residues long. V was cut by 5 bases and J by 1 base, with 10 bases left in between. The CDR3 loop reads CAISKTAGTDTQYF. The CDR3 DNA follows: TGTGCCATCAGTAAAACGGCCGGCACAGATACGCAGTATTTT.

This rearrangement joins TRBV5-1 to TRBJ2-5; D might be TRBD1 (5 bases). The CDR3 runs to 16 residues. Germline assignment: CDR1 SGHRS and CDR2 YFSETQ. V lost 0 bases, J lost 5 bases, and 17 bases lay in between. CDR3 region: CASSLGVQGVGETQYF. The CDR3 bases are TGCGCCAGCAGCTTGGGTGTCCAAGGGGTAGGGGAGACCCAGTACTTC.

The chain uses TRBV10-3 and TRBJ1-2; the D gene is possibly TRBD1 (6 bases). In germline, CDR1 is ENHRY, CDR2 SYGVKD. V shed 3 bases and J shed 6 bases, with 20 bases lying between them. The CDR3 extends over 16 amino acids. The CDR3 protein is CAISDPLTGLTDGYTF. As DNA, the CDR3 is TGTGCCATCAGTGACCCACTCACAGGGTTAACTGATGGCTACACCTTC.

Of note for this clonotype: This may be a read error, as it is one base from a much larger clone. The CDR3 region is CASSYAGDGYPF. The CDR3 DNA follows: TGTGCCAGCAGTTACGCCGGGGATGGCTACCCCTTC. The V call is TRBV10-3, the J call TRBJ1-2; the D is unclear. This CDR3 comprises 12 residues. Germline V CDR1 and CDR2: ENHRY, SYGVKD.

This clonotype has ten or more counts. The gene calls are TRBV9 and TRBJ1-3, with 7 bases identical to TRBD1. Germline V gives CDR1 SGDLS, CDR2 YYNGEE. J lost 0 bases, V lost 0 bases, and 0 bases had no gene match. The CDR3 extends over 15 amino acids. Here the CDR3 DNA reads TGTGCCAGCAGCGTAGGGGACAGCTCTGGAAACACCATATATTTT. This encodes CASSVGDSSGNTIYF.